This TCR beta chain was sequenced in a study of cytomegalovirus exposure and HLA in healthy donors. As for the study in general: There were over 350 genotyped donors. Of these, roughly 80% fell in the genetic ancestry cluster associated with self-reported Caucasian donors. Study-level results: For most TCR beta V segments, an earlier analysis put the productive rate at about 87% or about 30% of the time. Serostatus for CMV was the only available immune exposure information.

The PCR ran on 60 Vbeta and 13 Jbeta primers. TCRdb's table, derived via immunoSEQ multiplex PCR, lists solely in-frame clones and lacks some. Of about 110,000 clones listed, 81% are singletons. Trimming pared 0 bases from V and 3 bases from J, leaving 6 bases between. CDR1 is SGHVS and CDR2 is FQNEAQ in the germline V gene. The CDR3 loop spans 14 amino acids. Points on this clone: What it recognizes is unknown.

The sample was PBMCs. The chain uses TRBV7-8 and TRBJ1-5, with a tentative D call TRBD1 (6 bases). The receptor was derived from a woman aged 30 to 39 in good health and CMV-seronegative. The CDR3, as DNA: TGTGCCAGCAGCTTAGCGGGACACAATCAGCCCCAGCATTTT. Translation gives CASSLAGHNQPQHF.